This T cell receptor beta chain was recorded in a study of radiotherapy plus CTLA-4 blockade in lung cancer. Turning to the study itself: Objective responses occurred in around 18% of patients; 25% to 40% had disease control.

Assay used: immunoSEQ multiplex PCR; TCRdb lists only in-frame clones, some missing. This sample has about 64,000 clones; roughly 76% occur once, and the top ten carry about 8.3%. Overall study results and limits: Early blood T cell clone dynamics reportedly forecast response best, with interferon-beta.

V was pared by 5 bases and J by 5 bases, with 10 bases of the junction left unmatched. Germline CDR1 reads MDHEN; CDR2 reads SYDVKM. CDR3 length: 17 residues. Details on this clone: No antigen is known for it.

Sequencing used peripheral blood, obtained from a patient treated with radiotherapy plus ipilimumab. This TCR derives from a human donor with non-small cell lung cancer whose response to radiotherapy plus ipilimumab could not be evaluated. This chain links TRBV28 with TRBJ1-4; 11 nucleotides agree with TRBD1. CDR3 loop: CASSKMPGQGENEKLFF. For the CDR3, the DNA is TGTGCCAGCAGTAAAATGCCGGGACAGGGGGAAAATGAAAAACTGTTTTTT.